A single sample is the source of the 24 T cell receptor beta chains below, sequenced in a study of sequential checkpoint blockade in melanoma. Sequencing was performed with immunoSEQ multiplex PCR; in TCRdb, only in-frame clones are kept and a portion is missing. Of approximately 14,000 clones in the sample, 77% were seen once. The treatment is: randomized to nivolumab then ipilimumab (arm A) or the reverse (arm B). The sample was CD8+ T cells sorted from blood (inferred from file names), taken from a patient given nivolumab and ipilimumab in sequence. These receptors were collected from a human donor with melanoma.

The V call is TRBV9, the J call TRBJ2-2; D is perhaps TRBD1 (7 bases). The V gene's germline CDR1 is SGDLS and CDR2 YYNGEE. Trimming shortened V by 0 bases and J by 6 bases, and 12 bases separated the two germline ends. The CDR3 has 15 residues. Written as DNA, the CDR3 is TGTGCCAGCAGCGTAGCTCAGGGGGGCTCCGGGGAGCTGTTTTTT. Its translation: CASSVAQGGSGELFF.

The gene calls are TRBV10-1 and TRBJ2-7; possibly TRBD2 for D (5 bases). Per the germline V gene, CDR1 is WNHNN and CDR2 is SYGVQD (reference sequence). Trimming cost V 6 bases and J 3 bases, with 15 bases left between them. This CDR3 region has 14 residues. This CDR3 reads CASSSSRRGYEQYF. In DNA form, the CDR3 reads TGCGCCAGCAGCTCTAGCCGGAGAGGCTACGAGCAGTACTTC.

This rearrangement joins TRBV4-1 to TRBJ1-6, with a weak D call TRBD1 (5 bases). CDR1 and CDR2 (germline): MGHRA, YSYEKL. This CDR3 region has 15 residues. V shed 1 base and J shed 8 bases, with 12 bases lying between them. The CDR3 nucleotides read TGCGCCAGCAGCCAAGTATCCAGGGATTATTCACCCCTCCACTTT. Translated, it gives CASSQVSRDYSPLHF.

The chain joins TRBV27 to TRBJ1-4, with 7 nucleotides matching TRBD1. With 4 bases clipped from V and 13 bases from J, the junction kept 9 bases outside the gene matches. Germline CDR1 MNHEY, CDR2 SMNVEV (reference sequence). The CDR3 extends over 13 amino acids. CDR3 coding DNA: TGTGCCAGCAGTTGGGACAGATTTTCAGGACTGTTTTTT. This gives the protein CASSWDRFSGLFF.

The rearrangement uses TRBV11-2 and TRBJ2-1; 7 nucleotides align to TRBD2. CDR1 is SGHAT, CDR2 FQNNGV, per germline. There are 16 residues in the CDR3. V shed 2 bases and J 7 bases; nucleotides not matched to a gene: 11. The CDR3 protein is CASSLNRALAWNEQFF. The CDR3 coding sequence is TGTGCCAGCAGCTTAAACCGAGCACTAGCGTGGAATGAGCAGTTCTTC.

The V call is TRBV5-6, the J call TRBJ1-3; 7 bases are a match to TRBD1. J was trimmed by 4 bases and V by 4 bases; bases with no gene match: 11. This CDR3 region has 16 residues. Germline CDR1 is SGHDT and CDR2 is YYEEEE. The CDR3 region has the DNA TGTGCCAGCAGCGGCAAGGTTGGGACAGCCGGAAACACCATATATTTT. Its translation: CASSGKVGTAGNTIYF.

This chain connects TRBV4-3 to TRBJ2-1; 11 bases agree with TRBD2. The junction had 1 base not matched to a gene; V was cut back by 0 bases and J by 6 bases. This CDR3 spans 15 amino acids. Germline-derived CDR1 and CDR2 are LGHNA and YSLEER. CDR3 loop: CASSQELAGVNEQFF. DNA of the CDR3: TGCGCCAGCAGCCAAGAACTAGCGGGAGTCAATGAGCAGTTCTTC.

The CDR3 loop is CASTDVRDRRDNEQFF. The CDR3 bases are TGTGCCAGCACCGACGTCCGGGACAGGAGGGACAATGAGCAGTTCTTC. The V and J genes are TRBV2 and TRBJ2-1; 8 bases align to TRBD1. Germline V gene data show CDR1 as SNHLY and CDR2 as FYNNEI. The CDR3 is made up of 16 amino acids. V lost 7 bases and J lost 5; bases outside the gene matches: 13. The full variable domain, in which reference TRBV2 and TRBJ2-1 provide the parts outside the CDR3, is EPEVTQTPSHQVTQMGQEVILRCVPISNHLYFYWYRQILGQKVEFLVSFYNNEISEKSEIFDDQFSVERPDGSNFTLKIRSTKLEDSAMYFCASTDVRDRRDNEQFFGPGTRLTVL.

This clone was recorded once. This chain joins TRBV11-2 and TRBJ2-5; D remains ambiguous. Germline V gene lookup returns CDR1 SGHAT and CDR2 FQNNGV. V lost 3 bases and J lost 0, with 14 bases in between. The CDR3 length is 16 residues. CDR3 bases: TGTGCCAGCAGCTTCCATTCCCAAGCGTACCAAGAGACCCAGTACTTC. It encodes CASSFHSQAYQETQYF.

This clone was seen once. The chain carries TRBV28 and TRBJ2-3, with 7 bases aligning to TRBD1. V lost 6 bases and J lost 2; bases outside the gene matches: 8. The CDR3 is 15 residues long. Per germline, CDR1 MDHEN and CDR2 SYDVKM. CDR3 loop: CASRRTGLSTDTQYF. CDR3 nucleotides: TGTGCCAGCAGACGGACAGGCCTCTCCACAGATACGCAGTATTTT. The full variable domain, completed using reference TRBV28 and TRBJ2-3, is DVKVTQSSRYLVKRTGEKVFLECVQDMDHENMFWYRQDPGLGLRLIYFSYDVKMKEKGDIPEGYSVSREKKERFSLILESASTNQTSMYLCASRRTGLSTDTQYFGPGTRLTVL.

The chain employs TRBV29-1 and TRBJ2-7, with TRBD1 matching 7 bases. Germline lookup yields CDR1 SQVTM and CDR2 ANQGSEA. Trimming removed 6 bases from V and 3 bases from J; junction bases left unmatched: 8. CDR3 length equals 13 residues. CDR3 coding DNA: TGCAGCGTCGTACAGGGGAGCGACTACGAGCAGTACTTC. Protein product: CSVVQGSDYEQYF.

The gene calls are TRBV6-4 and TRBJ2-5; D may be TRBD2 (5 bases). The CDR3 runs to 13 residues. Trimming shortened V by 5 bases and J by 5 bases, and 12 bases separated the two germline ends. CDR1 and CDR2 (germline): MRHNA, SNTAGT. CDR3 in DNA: TGTGCCAGCAGTTACAGCGGTACGGAGACCCAGTACTTC. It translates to CASSYSGTETQYF.

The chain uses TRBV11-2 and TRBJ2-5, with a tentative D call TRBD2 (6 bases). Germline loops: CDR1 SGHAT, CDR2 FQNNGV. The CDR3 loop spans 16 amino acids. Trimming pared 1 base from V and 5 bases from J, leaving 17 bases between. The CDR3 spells CASSLGVGGAGETQYF. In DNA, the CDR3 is TGTGCCAGCAGCTTAGGAGTAGGAGGGGCTGGGGAGACCCAGTACTTC.

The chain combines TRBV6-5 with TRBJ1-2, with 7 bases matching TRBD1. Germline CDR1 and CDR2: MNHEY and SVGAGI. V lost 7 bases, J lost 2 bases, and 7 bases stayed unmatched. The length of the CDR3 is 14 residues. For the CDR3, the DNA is TGTGCCAGCAACAAACAGGGGACGAACTATGGCTACACCTTC. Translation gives CASNKQGTNYGYTF.

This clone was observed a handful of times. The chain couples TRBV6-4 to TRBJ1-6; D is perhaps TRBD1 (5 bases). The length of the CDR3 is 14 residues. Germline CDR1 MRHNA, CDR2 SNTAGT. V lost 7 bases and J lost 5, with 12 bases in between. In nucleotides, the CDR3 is TGTGCCAGCACCGGCCGGACACATAATTCACCCCTCCACTTT. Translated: CASTGRTHNSPLHF.

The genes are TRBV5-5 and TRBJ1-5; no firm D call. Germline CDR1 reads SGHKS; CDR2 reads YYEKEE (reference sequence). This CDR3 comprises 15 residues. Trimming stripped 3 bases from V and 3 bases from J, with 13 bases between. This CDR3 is CASSSHGLPNQPQHF. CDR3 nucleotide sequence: TGTGCCAGCAGCTCCCACGGGTTGCCCAATCAGCCCCAGCATTTT.

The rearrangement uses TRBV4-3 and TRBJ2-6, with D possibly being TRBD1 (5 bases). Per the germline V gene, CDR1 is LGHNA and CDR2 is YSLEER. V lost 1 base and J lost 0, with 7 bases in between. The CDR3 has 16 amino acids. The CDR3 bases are TGCGCCAGCAGCCAAGGTCAGGGCTCTGGGGCCAACGTCCTGACTTTC. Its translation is CASSQGQGSGANVLTF.

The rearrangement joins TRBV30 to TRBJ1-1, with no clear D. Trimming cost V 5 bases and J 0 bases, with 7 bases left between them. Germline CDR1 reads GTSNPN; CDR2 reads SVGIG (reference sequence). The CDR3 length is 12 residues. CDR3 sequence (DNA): TGTGCCTGGGGACTGATGAACACTGAAGCTTTCTTT. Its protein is CAWGLMNTEAFF.

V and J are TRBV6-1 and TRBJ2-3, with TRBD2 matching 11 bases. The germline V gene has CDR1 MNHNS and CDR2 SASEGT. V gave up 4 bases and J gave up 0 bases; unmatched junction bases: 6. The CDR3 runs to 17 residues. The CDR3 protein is CASSGLAGIFSTDTQYF. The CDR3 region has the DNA TGTGCCAGCAGTGGACTAGCGGGGATATTCAGCACAGATACGCAGTATTTT.

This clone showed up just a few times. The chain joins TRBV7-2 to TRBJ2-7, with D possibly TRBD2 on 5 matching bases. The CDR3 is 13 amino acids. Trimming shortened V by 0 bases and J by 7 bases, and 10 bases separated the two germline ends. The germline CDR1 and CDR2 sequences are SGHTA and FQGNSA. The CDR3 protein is CASSLAITGEQYF. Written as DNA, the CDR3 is TGTGCCAGCAGCTTAGCGATCACGGGGGAGCAGTACTTC.

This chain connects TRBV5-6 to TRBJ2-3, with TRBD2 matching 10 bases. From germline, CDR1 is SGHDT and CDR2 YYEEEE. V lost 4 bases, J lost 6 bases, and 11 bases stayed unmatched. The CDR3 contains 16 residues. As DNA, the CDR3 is TGTGCCAGCAGCATACCGGGACTAGCGTTAATGGATACGCAGTATTTT. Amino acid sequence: CASSIPGLALMDTQYF.

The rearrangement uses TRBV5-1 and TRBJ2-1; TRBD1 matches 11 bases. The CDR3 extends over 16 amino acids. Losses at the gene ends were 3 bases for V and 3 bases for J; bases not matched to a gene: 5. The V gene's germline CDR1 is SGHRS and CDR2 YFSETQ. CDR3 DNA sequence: TGCGCCAGCAGCTCAAGGACAGGGGGCATCTACAATGAGCAGTTCTTC. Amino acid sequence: CASSSRTGGIYNEQFF. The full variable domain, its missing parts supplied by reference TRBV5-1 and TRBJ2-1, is KAGVTQTPRYLIKTRGQQVTLSCSPISGHRSVSWYQQTPGQGLQFLFEYFSETQRNKGNFPGRFSGRQFSNSRSEMNVSTLELGDSALYLCASSSRTGGIYNEQFFGPGTRLTVL.

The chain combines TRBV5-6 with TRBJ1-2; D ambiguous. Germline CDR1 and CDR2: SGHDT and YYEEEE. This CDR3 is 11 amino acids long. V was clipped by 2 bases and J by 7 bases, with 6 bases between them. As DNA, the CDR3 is TGTGCCAGCAGCTTTGTCGGTGGCTACACCTTC. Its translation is CASSFVGGYTF. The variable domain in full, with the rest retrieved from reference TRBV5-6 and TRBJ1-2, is DAGVTQSPTHLIKTRGQQVTLRCSPKSGHDTVSWYQQALGQGPQFIFQYYEEEERQRGNFPDRFSGHQFPNYSSELNVNALLLGDSALYLCASSFVGGYTFGSGTRLTVV.

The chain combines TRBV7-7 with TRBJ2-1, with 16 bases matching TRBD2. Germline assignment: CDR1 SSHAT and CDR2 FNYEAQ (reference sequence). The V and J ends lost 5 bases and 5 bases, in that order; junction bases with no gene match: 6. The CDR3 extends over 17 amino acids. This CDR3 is CASSPGTSGGDNNEQFF. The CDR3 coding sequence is TGTGCCAGCAGCCCTGGGACTAGCGGGGGGGACAACAATGAGCAGTTCTTC. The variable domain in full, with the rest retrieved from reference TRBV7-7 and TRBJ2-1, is GAGVSQSPRYKVTKRGQDVTLRCDPISSHATLYWYQQALGQGPEFLTYFNYEAQPDKSGLPSDRFSAERPEGSISTLTIQRTEQRDSAMYRCASSPGTSGGDNNEQFFGPGTRLTVL.